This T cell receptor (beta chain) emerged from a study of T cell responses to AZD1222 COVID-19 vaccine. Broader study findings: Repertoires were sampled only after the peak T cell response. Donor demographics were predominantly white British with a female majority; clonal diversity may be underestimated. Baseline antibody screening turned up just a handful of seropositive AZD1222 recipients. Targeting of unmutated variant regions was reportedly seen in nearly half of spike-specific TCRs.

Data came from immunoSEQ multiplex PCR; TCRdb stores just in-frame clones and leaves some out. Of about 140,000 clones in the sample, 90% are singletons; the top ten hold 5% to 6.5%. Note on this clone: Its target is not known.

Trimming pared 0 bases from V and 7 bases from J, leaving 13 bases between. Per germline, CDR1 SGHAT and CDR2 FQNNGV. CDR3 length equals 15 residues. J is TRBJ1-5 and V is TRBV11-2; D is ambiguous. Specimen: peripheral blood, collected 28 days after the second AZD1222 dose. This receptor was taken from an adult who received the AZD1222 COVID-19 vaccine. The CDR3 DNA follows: TGTGCCAGCAGCTTAGAAGGTGGGCGGGTACAGCCCCAGCATTTT. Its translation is CASSLEGGRVQPQHF.